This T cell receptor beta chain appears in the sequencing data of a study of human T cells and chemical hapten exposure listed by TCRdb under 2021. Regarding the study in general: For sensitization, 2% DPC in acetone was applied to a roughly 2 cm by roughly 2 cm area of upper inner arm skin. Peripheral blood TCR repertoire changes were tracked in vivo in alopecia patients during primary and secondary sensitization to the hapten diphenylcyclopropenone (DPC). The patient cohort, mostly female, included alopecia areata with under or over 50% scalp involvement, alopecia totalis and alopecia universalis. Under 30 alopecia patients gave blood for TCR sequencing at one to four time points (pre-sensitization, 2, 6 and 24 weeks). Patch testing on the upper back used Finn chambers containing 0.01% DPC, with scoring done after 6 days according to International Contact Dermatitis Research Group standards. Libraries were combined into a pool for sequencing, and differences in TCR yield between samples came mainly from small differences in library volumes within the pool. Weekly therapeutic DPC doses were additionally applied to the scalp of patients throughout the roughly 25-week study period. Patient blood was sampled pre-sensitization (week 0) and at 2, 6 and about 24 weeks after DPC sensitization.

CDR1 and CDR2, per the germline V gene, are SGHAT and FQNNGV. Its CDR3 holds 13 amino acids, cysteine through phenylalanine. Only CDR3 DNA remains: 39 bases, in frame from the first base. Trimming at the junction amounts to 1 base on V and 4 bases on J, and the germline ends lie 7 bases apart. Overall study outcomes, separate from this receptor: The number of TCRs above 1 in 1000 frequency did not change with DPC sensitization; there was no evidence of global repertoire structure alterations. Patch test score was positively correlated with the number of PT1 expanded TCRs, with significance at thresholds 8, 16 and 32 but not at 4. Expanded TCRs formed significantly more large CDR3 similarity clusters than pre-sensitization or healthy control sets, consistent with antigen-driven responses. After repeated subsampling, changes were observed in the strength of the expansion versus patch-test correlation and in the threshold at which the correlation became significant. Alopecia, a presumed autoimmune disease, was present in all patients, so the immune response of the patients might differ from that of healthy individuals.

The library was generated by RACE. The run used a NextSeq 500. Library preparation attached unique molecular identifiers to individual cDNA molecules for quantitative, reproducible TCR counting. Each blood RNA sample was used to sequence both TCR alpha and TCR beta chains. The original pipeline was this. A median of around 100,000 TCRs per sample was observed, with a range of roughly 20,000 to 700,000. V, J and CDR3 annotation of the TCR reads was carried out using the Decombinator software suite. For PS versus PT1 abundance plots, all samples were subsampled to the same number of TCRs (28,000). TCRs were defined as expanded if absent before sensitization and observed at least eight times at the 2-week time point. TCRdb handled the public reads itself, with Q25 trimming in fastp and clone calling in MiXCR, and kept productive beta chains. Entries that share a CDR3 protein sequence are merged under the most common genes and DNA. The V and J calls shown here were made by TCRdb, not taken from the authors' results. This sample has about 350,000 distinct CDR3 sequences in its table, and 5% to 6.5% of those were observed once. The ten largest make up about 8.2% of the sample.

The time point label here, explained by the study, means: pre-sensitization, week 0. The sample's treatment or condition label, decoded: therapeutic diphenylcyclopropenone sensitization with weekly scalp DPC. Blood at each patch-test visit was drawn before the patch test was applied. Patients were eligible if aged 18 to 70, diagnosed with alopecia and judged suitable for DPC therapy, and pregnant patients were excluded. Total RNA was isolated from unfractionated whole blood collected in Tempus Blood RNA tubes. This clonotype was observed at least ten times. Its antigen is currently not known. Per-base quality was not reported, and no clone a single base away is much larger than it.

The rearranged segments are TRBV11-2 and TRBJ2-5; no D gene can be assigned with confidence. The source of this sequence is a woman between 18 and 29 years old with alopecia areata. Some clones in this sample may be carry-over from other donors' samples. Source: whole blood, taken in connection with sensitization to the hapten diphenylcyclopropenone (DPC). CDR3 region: CASSLVGLETQYF. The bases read TGTGCCAGCAGCTTAGTAGGGTTAGAGACCCAGTACTTC.